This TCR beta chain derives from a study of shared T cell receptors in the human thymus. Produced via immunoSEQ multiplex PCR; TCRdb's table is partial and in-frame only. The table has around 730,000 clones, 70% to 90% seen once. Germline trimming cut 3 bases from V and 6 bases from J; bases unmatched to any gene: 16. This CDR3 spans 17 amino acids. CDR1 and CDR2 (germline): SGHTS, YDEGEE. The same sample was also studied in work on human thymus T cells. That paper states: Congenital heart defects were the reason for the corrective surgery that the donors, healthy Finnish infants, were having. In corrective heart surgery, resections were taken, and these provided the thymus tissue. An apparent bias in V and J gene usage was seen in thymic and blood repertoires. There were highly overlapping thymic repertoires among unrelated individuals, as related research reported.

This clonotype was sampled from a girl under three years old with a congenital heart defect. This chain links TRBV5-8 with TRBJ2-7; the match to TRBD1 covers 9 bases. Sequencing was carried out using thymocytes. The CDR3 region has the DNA TGTGCCAGCAGCTGCACTACCCGGGACAGGGTAGTTGGCGAGCAGTACTTC. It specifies CASSCTTRDRVVGEQYF. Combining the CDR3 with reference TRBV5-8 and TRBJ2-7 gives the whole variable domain EAGVTQSPTHLIKTRGQQATLRCSPISGHTSVYWYQQALGLGLQFLLWYDEGEERNRGNFPPRFSGRQFPNYSSELNVNALELEDSALYLCASSCTTRDRVVGEQYFGPGTRLTVT.